These T cell receptor beta chains were read from a single sample in a study of blood T cell repertoires in COVID-19. Clones were sequenced by immunoSEQ multiplex PCR, and TCRdb holds only the in-frame ones, with some missing. The repertoire holds around 200,000 clones, with 70% to 90% as singletons. Sequencing input: peripheral blood. The receptors come from a woman of 80 years or more with acute or convalescent COVID-19. Each CDR3 is given with its conserved first and last residue. D genes are given only for firm matches. Expanded clones are given a class, and other clones once, few, many or no size at all.

clone size: few
V gene: TRBV3-1/TRBV3-2
D gene: TRBD1
J gene: TRBJ2-1
CDR3 protein: CASSPRTGGSRRSYNEQFF
CDR3 DNA: TGTGCCAGCAGCCCCCGGACAGGGGGCAGTAGGCGCTCCTACAATGAGCAGTTCTTC

clone size: once
V gene: TRBV10-3
D gene: NA
J gene: TRBJ1-6
CDR3 protein: CAISDGQTTWSNSPLHF
CDR3 DNA: TGTGCCATCAGTGATGGACAGACCACTTGGTCGAATTCACCCCTCCACTTT

clone size: NA
V gene: TRBV18
D gene: NA
J gene: TRBJ1-5
CDR3 protein: CASSYEGQSQPQHF
CDR3 DNA: TGTGCCAGCTCTTATGAGGGACAAAGTCAGCCCCAGCATTTT

clone size: NA
V gene: TRBV5-5
D gene: TRBD1
J gene: TRBJ2-2
CDR3 protein: CASSLEGGAFGELFF
CDR3 DNA: TGTGCCAGCAGCTTGGAAGGGGGCGCGTTCGGGGAGCTGTTTTTT

clone size: NA
V gene: TRBV7-5
D gene: NA
J gene: TRBJ2-3
CDR3 protein: CARSFTPDFCVTQYF
CDR3 DNA: TGTGCCAGAAGCTTTACCCCGGACTTTTGTGTGACGCAGTATTTT

clone size: NA
V gene: TRBV7-9
D gene: TRBD1
J gene: TRBJ1-6
CDR3 protein: CASSLLRDRNSPLHF
CDR3 DNA: TGTGCCAGCAGCTTACTCCGGGACAGGAATTCACCCCTCCACTTT

clone size: once
V gene: TRBV6-2/TRBV6-3
D gene: TRBD1
J gene: TRBJ1-6
CDR3 protein: CASSSSRGLNSPLHF
CDR3 DNA: TGTGCCAGCAGTTCCTCGAGGGGGCTTAATTCACCCCTCCACTTT

clone size: NA
V gene: TRBV5-6
D gene: TRBD1
J gene: TRBJ1-1
CDR3 protein: CASSLGRRTGAEAFF
CDR3 DNA: TGTGCCAGCAGCTTGGGGAGGAGGACAGGGGCTGAAGCTTTCTTT

clone size: NA
V gene: TRBV7-9
D gene: NA
J gene: TRBJ2-1
CDR3 protein: CASSHEGGSRTHNEQFF
CDR3 DNA: TGTGCCAGCAGCCACGAAGGTGGGAGCCGGACTCACAATGAGCAGTTCTTC

clone size: once
V gene: TRBV5-1
D gene: TRBD2
J gene: TRBJ2-1
CDR3 protein: CASSLGLAEYNEQFF
CDR3 DNA: TGCGCCAGCAGCTTGGGACTAGCGGAGTACAATGAGCAGTTCTTC

clone size: NA
V gene: TRBV7-9
D gene: NA
J gene: TRBJ1-6
CDR3 protein: CASSLLQGNNSPLHF
CDR3 DNA: TGTGCCAGCAGCTTACTACAGGGCAATAATTCACCCCTCCACTTT

clone size: NA
V gene: TRBV7-9
D gene: NA
J gene: TRBJ1-2
CDR3 protein: CASSSRTANYGYTF
CDR3 DNA: TGTGCCAGCAGCTCAAGGACAGCTAACTATGGCTACACCTTC

clone size: once
V gene: TRBV10-3
D gene: NA
J gene: TRBJ2-5
CDR3 protein: CAISGRGETQYF
CDR3 DNA: TGTGCCATCAGCGGGAGAGGTGAGACCCAGTACTTC

clone size: few
V gene: TRBV5-1
D gene: TRBD2
J gene: TRBJ2-4
CDR3 protein: CASSLGPKLATTSKNIQYF
CDR3 DNA: TGCGCCAGCAGCTTGGGACCCAAACTAGCGACAACCTCCAAAAACATTCAGTACTTC

clone size: many
V gene: TRBV7-9
D gene: TRBD1
J gene: TRBJ2-7
CDR3 protein: CASSRLTGGSVWSEQYF
CDR3 DNA: TGTGCCAGCAGTCGGCTGACAGGGGGCTCTGTTTGGTCCGAGCAGTACTTC

clone size: NA
V gene: TRBV6-1
D gene: NA
J gene: TRBJ1-2
CDR3 protein: CASSDMNYGYTF
CDR3 DNA: TGTGCCAGCAGTGACATGAACTATGGCTACACCTTC

clone size: NA
V gene: TRBV12-5
D gene: NA
J gene: TRBJ1-2
CDR3 protein: CASGPMGASYGYTF
CDR3 DNA: TGTGCTAGTGGTCCCATGGGGGCGAGCTATGGCTACACCTTC

clone size: few
V gene: TRBV27
D gene: NA
J gene: TRBJ2-3
CDR3 protein: CASSRSGGLTDTQYF
CDR3 DNA: TGTGCCAGCAGCCGTAGCGGAGGCCTCACAGATACGCAGTATTTT

clone size: NA
V gene: TRBV6-6
D gene: NA
J gene: TRBJ2-7
CDR3 protein: CASSSPFSSYEQYF
CDR3 DNA: TGTGCCAGCAGTTCCCCTTTCAGCTCCTACGAGCAGTACTTC

clone size: NA
V gene: TRBV6-5
D gene: NA
J gene: TRBJ1-2
CDR3 protein: CASSLPNNYGYTF
CDR3 DNA: TGTGCCAGCAGTCTCCCTAATAACTATGGCTACACCTTC

clone size: few
V gene: TRBV10-3
D gene: NA
J gene: TRBJ1-4
CDR3 protein: CAIMRGPNEKLFF
CDR3 DNA: TGTGCCATCATGCGAGGGCCTAATGAAAAACTGTTTTTT

clone size: once
V gene: TRBV6-5
D gene: NA
J gene: TRBJ2-5
CDR3 protein: CASKRRNTQYF
CDR3 DNA: TGTGCCAGCAAGCGTAGGAATACCCAGTACTTC

clone size: NA
V gene: TRBV7-8
D gene: NA
J gene: TRBJ1-5
CDR3 protein: CASSLAGQPAGVPQHF
CDR3 DNA: TGTGCCAGCAGCTTAGCCGGACAGCCCGCGGGTGTTCCCCAGCATTTT

clone size: NA
V gene: TRBV19
D gene: NA
J gene: TRBJ1-5
CDR3 protein: CASSIEESTGTQPQHF
CDR3 DNA: TGTGCCAGTAGTATAGAGGAGTCTACAGGGACTCAGCCCCAGCATTTT

clone size: NA
V gene: TRBV19
D gene: NA
J gene: TRBJ1-1
CDR3 protein: CASKPHEGGTEAFF
CDR3 DNA: TGTGCCAGCAAACCTCATGAGGGAGGGACTGAAGCTTTCTTT

clone size: NA
V gene: TRBV9
D gene: TRBD2
J gene: TRBJ2-3
CDR3 protein: CASSGSGRDTQYF
CDR3 DNA: TGTGCCAGCAGCGGTAGCGGGAGAGATACGCAGTATTTT

clone size: NA
V gene: TRBV6-5
D gene: TRBD2
J gene: TRBJ2-3
CDR3 protein: CASSFSLAGAADTQYF
CDR3 DNA: TGTGCCAGCAGTTTCTCCCTAGCGGGAGCCGCAGATACGCAGTATTTT

clone size: NA
V gene: TRBV6-2/TRBV6-3
D gene: NA
J gene: TRBJ2-1
CDR3 protein: CASSYLGVLSNEQFF
CDR3 DNA: TGTGCCAGCAGTTACTTGGGAGTTCTTTCCAATGAGCAGTTCTTC

clone size: NA
V gene: TRBV2
D gene: TRBD1
J gene: TRBJ2-4
CDR3 protein: CASTPTGGLLIGNIQYF
CDR3 DNA: TGTGCCAGCACCCCGACAGGGGGCTTGCTTATTGGGAACATTCAGTACTTC

clone size: NA
V gene: TRBV4-3
D gene: TRBD2
J gene: TRBJ2-7
CDR3 protein: CASSPLPVTAGVMYEQYF
CDR3 DNA: TGCGCCAGCAGCCCCCTCCCCGTGACGGCGGGAGTAATGTACGAGCAGTACTTC

clone size: NA
V gene: TRBV7-2
D gene: NA
J gene: TRBJ1-3
CDR3 protein: CASSLLGSGSGNTIYF
CDR3 DNA: TGTGCCAGCAGCTTACTTGGGTCGGGGTCTGGAAACACCATATATTTT

clone size: NA
V gene: TRBV9
D gene: NA
J gene: TRBJ2-5
CDR3 protein: CASSVGIDLRRETQYF
CDR3 DNA: TGTGCCAGCAGCGTAGGGATAGACTTAAGGCGGGAGACCCAGTACTTC

clone size: once
V gene: TRBV9
D gene: NA
J gene: TRBJ2-1
CDR3 protein: CASSPPRAKSVEQFF
CDR3 DNA: TGTGCCAGCAGCCCTCCCAGGGCGAAGTCCGTAGAGCAGTTCTTC

clone size: NA
V gene: TRBV20-1
D gene: NA
J gene: TRBJ2-1
CDR3 protein: CSAGSSRGQFF
CDR3 DNA: TGCAGTGCTGGGAGCAGTCGCGGGCAGTTCTTC

clone size: NA
V gene: TRBV5-1
D gene: NA
J gene: TRBJ2-7
CDR3 protein: CASSLDSFSLYEQYF
CDR3 DNA: TGCGCCAGCAGCTTGGATAGTTTTAGCCTCTACGAGCAGTACTTC

clone size: NA
V gene: TRBV10-2
D gene: TRBD1
J gene: TRBJ2-1
CDR3 protein: CASIRDRAYNEQFF
CDR3 DNA: TGCGCCAGCATTCGAGACAGGGCATACAATGAGCAGTTCTTC

clone size: NA
V gene: TRBV9
D gene: TRBD2
J gene: TRBJ2-2
CDR3 protein: CASSVVEGAGGPRGELFF
CDR3 DNA: TGTGCCAGCAGCGTAGTAGAAGGAGCGGGAGGGCCCAGGGGGGAGCTGTTTTTT

clone size: NA
V gene: TRBV5-1
D gene: NA
J gene: TRBJ2-2
CDR3 protein: CASSTANTGELFF
CDR3 DNA: TGCGCCAGCAGCACTGCGAACACCGGGGAGCTGTTTTTT

clone size: few
V gene: TRBV2
D gene: NA
J gene: TRBJ1-5
CDR3 protein: CASSEFGRQGNQPQHF
CDR3 DNA: TGTGCCAGCAGTGAATTCGGCAGGCAGGGCAATCAGCCCCAGCATTTT

clone size: NA
V gene: TRBV4-3
D gene: TRBD1
J gene: TRBJ2-2
CDR3 protein: CASSLGQGARELFF
CDR3 DNA: TGCGCCAGCAGCCTCGGTCAGGGGGCGAGGGAGCTGTTTTTT

clone size: few
V gene: TRBV11-2
D gene: TRBD2
J gene: TRBJ2-6
CDR3 protein: CASSLVAGQGVGANVLTF
CDR3 DNA: TGTGCCAGCAGCTTAGTAGCGGGGCAAGGGGTTGGGGCCAACGTCCTGACTTTC

clone size: once
V gene: TRBV5-1
D gene: TRBD2
J gene: TRBJ2-3
CDR3 protein: CASRAGPGTEDTQYF
CDR3 DNA: TGCGCCAGTCGAGCGGGACCTGGGACGGAAGATACGCAGTATTTT

clone size: NA
V gene: TRBV28
D gene: NA
J gene: TRBJ1-3
CDR3 protein: CASITGGSGNTIYF
CDR3 DNA: TGTGCCAGCATCACCGGGGGCTCTGGAAACACCATATATTTT

clone size: NA
V gene: TRBV7-2
D gene: NA
J gene: TRBJ1-2
CDR3 protein: CASSLGDSRTNGYTF
CDR3 DNA: TGTGCCAGCAGCTTAGGAGACTCACGCACGAATGGCTACACCTTC

clone size: NA
V gene: TRBV6-6
D gene: TRBD2
J gene: TRBJ2-7
CDR3 protein: CASSYRVAGERYEQYF
CDR3 DNA: TGTGCCAGCAGTTACCGCGTAGCGGGAGAACGATACGAGCAGTACTTC

clone size: NA
V gene: TRBV19
D gene: TRBD1
J gene: TRBJ1-5
CDR3 protein: CARPGQADNQPQHF
CDR3 DNA: TGTGCCAGACCAGGACAGGCAGACAATCAGCCCCAGCATTTT

clone size: few
V gene: TRBV28
D gene: TRBD1
J gene: TRBJ1-5
CDR3 protein: CASSTPTGGAYQPQHF
CDR3 DNA: TGTGCCAGCAGTACCCCCACAGGGGGCGCGTATCAGCCCCAGCATTTT

clone size: NA
V gene: TRBV10-3
D gene: TRBD2
J gene: TRBJ2-7
CDR3 protein: CAISAGGSGYEQYF
CDR3 DNA: TGTGCCATCAGTGCGGGCGGGAGTGGATACGAGCAGTACTTC

clone size: once
V gene: TRBV7-3
D gene: NA
J gene: TRBJ2-6
CDR3 protein: CASSPSFSGANVLTF
CDR3 DNA: TGTGCCAGCAGCCCTAGCTTCTCCGGGGCCAACGTCCTGACTTTC

clone size: NA
V gene: TRBV29-1
D gene: NA
J gene: TRBJ2-3
CDR3 protein: CSVSIGSTDTQYF
CDR3 DNA: TGCAGCGTTTCTATCGGGAGCACAGATACGCAGTATTTT

clone size: NA
V gene: TRBV5-1
D gene: NA
J gene: TRBJ1-4
CDR3 protein: CASSLKGAPNEKLFF
CDR3 DNA: TGCGCCAGCAGCTTGAAAGGGGCTCCTAATGAAAAACTGTTTTTT

clone size: NA
V gene: TRBV7-2
D gene: NA
J gene: TRBJ2-3
CDR3 protein: CASSLLGAGDTQYF
CDR3 DNA: TGTGCCAGCAGCTTATTAGGGGCTGGAGATACGCAGTATTTT

clone size: NA
V gene: TRBV27
D gene: NA
J gene: TRBJ2-1
CDR3 protein: CASSPHLAFEQFF
CDR3 DNA: TGTGCCAGCAGTCCTCATCTAGCCTTTGAGCAGTTCTTC

clone size: NA
V gene: TRBV28
D gene: TRBD1
J gene: TRBJ2-7
CDR3 protein: CASNSPGTGTHEQYF
CDR3 DNA: TGTGCCAGCAATTCTCCAGGGACAGGGACCCACGAGCAGTACTTC

clone size: NA
V gene: TRBV2
D gene: NA
J gene: TRBJ1-4
CDR3 protein: CASSEAGPTELFF
CDR3 DNA: TGTGCCAGCAGTGAAGCGGGCCCGACCGAACTGTTTTTT

clone size: NA
V gene: TRBV5-1
D gene: NA
J gene: TRBJ1-3
CDR3 protein: CASSPDIGNTIYF
CDR3 DNA: TGCGCCAGCAGCCCAGACATTGGAAACACCATATATTTT

clone size: NA
V gene: TRBV7-2
D gene: TRBD1
J gene: TRBJ2-7
CDR3 protein: CASSIDRGSSYEQYF
CDR3 DNA: TGTGCCAGCAGCATTGACAGGGGCAGCTCCTACGAGCAGTACTTC

clone size: NA
V gene: TRBV29-1
D gene: NA
J gene: TRBJ2-7
CDR3 protein: CSGGDAAYEQYF
CDR3 DNA: TGCAGCGGGGGGGATGCGGCCTACGAGCAGTACTTC

clone size: NA
V gene: TRBV10-3
D gene: NA
J gene: TRBJ2-7
CDR3 protein: CAISGGIYEQYF
CDR3 DNA: TGTGCCATCAGTGGCGGGATTTACGAGCAGTACTTC